These 20 T cell receptor beta chains originate from one sample sequenced in a study of T-cell memory formation after mild COVID-19. In TCRdb, the 5' RACE reads were re-called with MiXCR into one record per CDR3 protein. The sample includes approximately 450,000 distinct CDR3 sequences, 15% to 20% seen only once; the top ten take roughly an eighth. Sequenced material: PBMCs or a T cell subset sorted from them (not recorded which). These receptors all stem from an adult woman who had mild COVID-19 (a few samples of this study predate the infection). Cell type and time point are not known.

Many counts were recorded for this clonotype. This chain joins TRBV12-3 or TRBV12-4 and TRBJ1-1; no reliable D call. The CDR3 runs to 13 residues. The V end lost 10 bases, the J end lost 3 bases, and 15 bases lay between the germline ends. The CDR3 spells CANRRTLDTEAFF. For the CDR3, the DNA is TGTGCCAATAGGCGGACGTTGGACACTGAAGCTTTCTTT.

In this sample, this clonotype turned up many times. The rearrangement joins TRBV7-9 to TRBJ1-5; no definite D call. Trimming stripped 0 bases from V and 4 bases from J, with 10 bases between. Germline V gene data show CDR1 as SEHNR and CDR2 as FQNEAQ (reference sequence). This CDR3 is 15 amino acids long. CDR3 region: CASSLAGAGNQPQHF. The CDR3 DNA reads as TGTGCCAGCAGCTTAGCGGGAGCCGGGAATCAGCCCCAGCATTTT.

The chain links TRBV6-5 to TRBJ2-5; D may match TRBD1 or TRBD2 (6 bases each). The CDR3 extends over 16 amino acids. V gave up 5 bases and J gave up 7 bases, with 23 bases separating them. Looked up from germline, CDR1 is MNHEY and CDR2 is SVGAGI. The CDR3 loop is CASSKAVVEGVWTQYF. CDR3 in DNA: TGTGCCAGCAGTAAAGCGGTCGTGGAGGGGGTGTGGACCCAGTACTTC.

The rearrangement uses TRBV10-3 and TRBJ1-6; D possibly corresponds to TRBD1 (6 bases). Germline assignment: CDR1 ENHRY and CDR2 SYGVKD. This CDR3 region has 15 residues. With 0 bases removed from V and 5 bases from J, the gap between germline ends came to 8 bases. The CDR3 bases are TGTGCCATCAGTGAGTCGGCAGGGGATAATTCACCCCTCCACTTT. This codes for CAISESAGDNSPLHF.

This chain uses TRBV15 with TRBJ2-7, with 11 bases lining up with TRBD2. The length of the CDR3 is 16 residues. The germline gives CDR1 LNHNV, CDR2 YYDKDF (reference sequence). Trimming removed 0 bases from V and 3 bases from J; junction bases left unmatched: 4. DNA of the CDR3: TGTGCCACCAGCAGAGATGGGCTAGCGGGAGGCTACGAGCAGTACTTC. Amino acids: CATSRDGLAGGYEQYF.

The rearrangement uses TRBV29-1 and TRBJ2-5; 9 bases agree with TRBD2. Trimming at V came to 4 bases and at J to 4 bases, leaving 4 bases not matched to a gene. The CDR3 has 13 residues. The V gene's germline CDR1 is SQVTM and CDR2 ANQGSEA. The CDR3 protein is CSVAHSGRETQYF. CDR3 nucleotide sequence: TGCAGCGTTGCTCATAGCGGGAGAGAGACCCAGTACTTC.

This rearrangement joins TRBV7-6 to TRBJ2-1; D unclear. V was cut by 2 bases and J by 4 bases, with 12 bases left in between. The germline CDR1 and CDR2 sequences are SGHVS and FNYEAQ. This CDR3 has 15 residues. CDR3 region: CASSLYPGTYNEQFF. The DNA for the CDR3 is TGTGCCAGCAGCTTATATCCGGGCACATACAATGAGCAGTTCTTC.

This sequence joins TRBV5-1 and TRBJ2-7, with 8 nucleotides matching TRBD1. This CDR3 has 15 amino acids. Per the germline V gene, CDR1 is SGHRS and CDR2 is YFSETQ. Losses at the gene ends were 2 bases for V and 2 bases for J; bases not matched to a gene: 6. Here the CDR3 DNA reads TGCGCCAGCAGCTTCTCCGGGACAGGTGCCTACGAGCAGTACTTC. It codes for CASSFSGTGAYEQYF. Looking up the rest from reference TRBV5-1 and TRBJ2-7 gives the full variable domain: KAGVTQTPRYLIKTRGQQVTLSCSPISGHRSVSWYQQTPGQGLQFLFEYFSETQRNKGNFPGRFSGRQFSNSRSEMNVSTLELGDSALYLCASSFSGTGAYEQYFGPGTRLTVT.

This clonotype showed up just a few times. V and J are TRBV16 and TRBJ1-2; D remains unclear. The CDR3 sequence is 12 residues long. Germline V CDR1 and CDR2: KGHSY, FQNENV. V lost 0 bases and J 6 bases, leaving 5 bases between the germline ends. CDR3 coding DNA: TGTGCCAGCAGCCAATCTGGGAATGGCTACACCTTC. Translation: CASSQSGNGYTF.

This clonotype occurred a few times. The J gene is TRBJ2-3, the V gene TRBV9, with D possibly TRBD2 on 6 matching bases. Per the germline V gene, CDR1 is SGDLS and CDR2 is YYNGEE. V was clipped by 3 bases and J by 5 bases, with 19 bases between them. The CDR3 sequence is 16 residues long. Here the CDR3 reads CASSANPGGPGDTQYF. As DNA, the CDR3 is TGTGCCAGCAGCGCTAACCCCGGAGGGCCAGGAGATACGCAGTATTTT.

This clonotype was picked up a small number of times. The chain combines TRBV15 with TRBJ2-1, with 11 bases identical to TRBD1. J gave up 6 bases and V 1 base, and 8 bases lay outside the gene matches. Germline loops: CDR1 LNHNV, CDR2 YYDKDF (reference sequence). The CDR3 runs to 17 residues. The CDR3 DNA follows: TGTGCCACCAGCAGAGGCCGATCCGGGACAGGGGGCAATGAGCAGTTCTTC. Its protein product is CATSRGRSGTGGNEQFF.

This clonotype has a handful of counts. The V call is TRBV20-1, the J call TRBJ1-1, with unresolved D. Deletions cut 3 bases from V and 5 bases from J, with 10 bases between. The CDR3 runs 12 residues. Germline V CDR1 and CDR2: DFQATT, SNEGSKA (reference sequence). In nucleotides, the CDR3 is TGCAGTGCTAGTTGGGCGGGGACTGAAGCTTTCTTT. This gives the protein CSASWAGTEAFF.

This clonotype has a handful of counts. This chain connects TRBV19 to TRBJ1-1, with 7 bases identical to TRBD1. Unmatched junction bases numbered 8, after V lost 4 bases and J lost 0 bases. The CDR3 extends over 16 amino acids. Germline V gene sequence: CDR1 LNHDA, CDR2 SQIVND (reference sequence). CDR3 bases: TGTGCCAGTAGTAGTACCGACAGGGTCATGAACACTGAAGCTTTCTTT. Protein: CASSSTDRVMNTEAFF.

This chain links TRBV5-8 with TRBJ2-3, with D tentatively TRBD2 (5 bases). The germline gives CDR1 SGHTS, CDR2 YDEGEE. V lost 0 bases and J 4 bases, leaving 12 bases between the germline ends. This CDR3 comprises 15 residues. This chain's CDR3 is CASSLGAGIADTQYF. CDR3 sequence (DNA): TGTGCCAGCAGCTTGGGCGCCGGGATCGCAGATACGCAGTATTTT.

The J gene is TRBJ1-1, the V gene TRBV6-6; D possibly corresponds to TRBD1 (6 bases). Trimming pared 6 bases from V and 8 bases from J, leaving 16 bases between. Germline CDR1 is MNHNY and CDR2 is SVGAGI (reference sequence). The CDR3 extends over 13 amino acids. The CDR3 protein is CASREQGPGEAFF. DNA of the CDR3: TGTGCCAGCAGAGAACAGGGACCGGGGGAAGCTTTCTTT.

This clonotype was found a few times. The DNA for the CDR3 is TGTGCCTGGAGTTATGGTGTCAGTCAGCCCCAGCATTTT. This encodes CAWSYGVSQPQHF. This chain connects TRBV30 to TRBJ1-5; unclear D gene. The CDR3 runs 13 residues. Germline CDR1 reads GTSNPN; CDR2 reads SVGIG (reference sequence). V was trimmed by 2 bases and J by 6 bases, leaving 11 bases between them. Drawing the rest from reference TRBV30 and TRBJ1-5, the complete variable domain is SQTIHQWPATLVQPVGSPLSLECTVEGTSNPNLYWYRQAAGRGLQLLFYSVGIGQISSEVPQNLSASRPQDRQFILSSKKLLLSDSGFYLCAWSYGVSQPQHFGDGTRLSIL.

This clonotype was recorded a few times. The chain carries TRBV4-1 and TRBJ2-1; no definite D call. The CDR3 is 11 residues long. Germline V gene lookup returns CDR1 MGHRA and CDR2 YSYEKL. V was clipped by 0 bases and J by 12 bases, with 6 bases between them. Written as DNA, the CDR3 is TGCGCCAGCAGCCAAGATGGGGTGCAGTTCTTC. As protein: CASSQDGVQFF.

Within the sample, this clonotype is medium-sized. This chain uses TRBV7-8 with TRBJ2-5; 7 nucleotides match TRBD1. J was trimmed by 3 bases and V by 4 bases; bases with no gene match: 8. Per the germline V gene, CDR1 is SGHVS and CDR2 is FQNEAQ. The CDR3 is made up of 15 amino acids. CDR3 sequence: CASSSSRGYEETQYF. In DNA form, the CDR3 reads TGTGCCAGCAGCTCCAGCAGGGGGTATGAAGAGACCCAGTACTTC.

This clonotype was counted only a few times. The V and J genes are TRBV21-1 and TRBJ2-3; the D segment call TRBD2 is taken from the table without a DNA check. TRBV21-1 is a known pseudogene. The CDR3 totals 18 residues. The CDR3 bases are TGTGCCAGCAAACCAACCTCGAAGCGGGAGACGAGCACAGATACGCAGTATTTT. As protein: CASKPTSKRETSTDTQYF.

This rearrangement joins TRBV9 to TRBJ2-1; D is possibly TRBD2 (5 bases). Looked up from germline, CDR1 is SGDLS and CDR2 is YYNGEE. The germline V and J ends were trimmed by 4 bases and 0 bases, with 17 bases remaining between them. This CDR3 spans 17 amino acids. The CDR3 DNA reads as TGTGCCAGCAGCCCCCTAAAAGCGGCGAGCTCCTACAATGAGCAGTTCTTC. Its protein product is CASSPLKAASSYNEQFF.